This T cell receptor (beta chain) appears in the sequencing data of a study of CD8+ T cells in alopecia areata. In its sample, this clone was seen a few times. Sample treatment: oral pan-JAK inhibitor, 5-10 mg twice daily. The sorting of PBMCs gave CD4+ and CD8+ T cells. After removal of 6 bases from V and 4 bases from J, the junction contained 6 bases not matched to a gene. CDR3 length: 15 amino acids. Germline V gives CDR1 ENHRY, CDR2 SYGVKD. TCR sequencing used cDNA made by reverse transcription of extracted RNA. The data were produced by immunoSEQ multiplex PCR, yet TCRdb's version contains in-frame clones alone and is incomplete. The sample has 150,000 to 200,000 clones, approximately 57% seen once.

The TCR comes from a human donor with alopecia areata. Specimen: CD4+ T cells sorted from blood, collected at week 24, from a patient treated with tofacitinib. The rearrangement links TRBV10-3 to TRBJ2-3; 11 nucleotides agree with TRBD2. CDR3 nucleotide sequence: TGTGCCATCAGCACTAGCGGGGGTTACGCAGATACGCAGTATTTT. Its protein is CAISTSGGYADTQYF.